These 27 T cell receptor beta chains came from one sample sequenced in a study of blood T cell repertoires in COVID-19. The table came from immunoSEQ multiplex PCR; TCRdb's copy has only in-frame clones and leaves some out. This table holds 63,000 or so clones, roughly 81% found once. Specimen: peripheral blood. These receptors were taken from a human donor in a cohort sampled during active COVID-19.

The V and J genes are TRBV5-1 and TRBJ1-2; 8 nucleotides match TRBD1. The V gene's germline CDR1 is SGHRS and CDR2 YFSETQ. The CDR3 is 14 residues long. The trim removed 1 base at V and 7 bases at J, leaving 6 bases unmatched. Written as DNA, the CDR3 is TGCGCCAGCAGCTTGACAGGGGGAATCACTGGCTACACCTTC. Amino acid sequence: CASSLTGGITGYTF.

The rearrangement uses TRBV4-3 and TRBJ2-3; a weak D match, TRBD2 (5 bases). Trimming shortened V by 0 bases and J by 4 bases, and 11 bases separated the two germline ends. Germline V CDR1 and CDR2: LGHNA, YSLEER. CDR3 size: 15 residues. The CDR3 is CASSQERARADTQYF. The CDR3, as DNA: TGCGCCAGCAGCCAAGAGAGAGCGAGGGCAGATACGCAGTATTTT.

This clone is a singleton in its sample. The CDR3 here is CASSLDRSEQYF. The DNA of the CDR3 is TGCGCCAGCAGCTTGGACAGGAGCGAGCAGTACTTC. The V gene is TRBV5-1, the J gene TRBJ2-7; maybe TRBD1 (5 bases). CDR3 length equals 12 residues. Looked up from germline, CDR1 is SGHRS and CDR2 is YFSETQ. Trimming cost V 0 bases and J 6 bases, with 7 bases left between them.

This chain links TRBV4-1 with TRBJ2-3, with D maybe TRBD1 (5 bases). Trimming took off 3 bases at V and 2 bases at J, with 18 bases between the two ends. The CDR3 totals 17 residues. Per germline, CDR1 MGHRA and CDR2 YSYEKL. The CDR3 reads CASSHGTGATLTDTQYF. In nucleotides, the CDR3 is TGCGCCAGCAGCCACGGAACAGGCGCGACTCTCACAGATACGCAGTATTTT.

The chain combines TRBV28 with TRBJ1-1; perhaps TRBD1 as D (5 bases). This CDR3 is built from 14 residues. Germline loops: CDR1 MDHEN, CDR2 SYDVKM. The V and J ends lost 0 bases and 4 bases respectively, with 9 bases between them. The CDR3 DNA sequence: TGTGCCAGCAGTTTATGGGGGGGGAGCACTGAAGCTTTCTTT. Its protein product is CASSLWGGSTEAFF.

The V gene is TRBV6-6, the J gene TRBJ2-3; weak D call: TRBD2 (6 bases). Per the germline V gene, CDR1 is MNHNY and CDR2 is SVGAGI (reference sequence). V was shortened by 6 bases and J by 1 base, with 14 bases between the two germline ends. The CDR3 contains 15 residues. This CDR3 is CASSLASWGTDTQYF. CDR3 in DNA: TGTGCCAGCAGCCTAGCGAGTTGGGGCACAGATACGCAGTATTTT.

Written as DNA, the CDR3 is TGTGCCAGCAGCTTAGGACTAGCGGGGAAGAGCTCCTACAATGAGCAGTTCTTC. Amino acids: CASSLGLAGKSSYNEQFF. The gene calls are TRBV7-9 and TRBJ2-1; 11 bases match TRBD2. V shed 1 base, J shed 0 bases, and the junction held 5 bases outside the gene matches. Germline V gene sequence: CDR1 SEHNR, CDR2 FQNEAQ (reference sequence). This CDR3 comprises 18 residues.

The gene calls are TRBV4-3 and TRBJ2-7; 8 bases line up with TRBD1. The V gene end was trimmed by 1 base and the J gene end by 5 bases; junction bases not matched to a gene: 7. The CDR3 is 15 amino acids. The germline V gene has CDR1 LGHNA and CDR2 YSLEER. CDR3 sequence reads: CASSQGNRGKNEQYF. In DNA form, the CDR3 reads TGCGCCAGCAGCCAAGGCAACAGGGGGAAAAACGAGCAGTACTTC.

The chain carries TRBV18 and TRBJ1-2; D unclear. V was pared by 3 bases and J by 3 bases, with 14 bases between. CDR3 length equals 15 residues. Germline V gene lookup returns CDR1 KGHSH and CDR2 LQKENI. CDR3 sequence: CASSPDGTGYYGYTF. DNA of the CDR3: TGTGCCAGCTCACCCGACGGAACGGGGTACTATGGCTACACCTTC.

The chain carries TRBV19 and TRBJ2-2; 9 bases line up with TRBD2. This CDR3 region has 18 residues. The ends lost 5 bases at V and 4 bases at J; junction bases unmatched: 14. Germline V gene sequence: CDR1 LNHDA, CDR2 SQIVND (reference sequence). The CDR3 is CASSFPSGKGRSTGELFF. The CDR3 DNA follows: TGTGCCAGTAGTTTCCCTAGCGGGAAGGGTCGGAGCACCGGGGAGCTGTTTTTT. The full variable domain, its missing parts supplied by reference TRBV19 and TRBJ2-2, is DGGITQSPKYLFRKEGQNVTLSCEQNLNHDAMYWYRQDPGQGLRLIYYSQIVNDFQKGDIAEGYSVSREKKESFPLTVTSAQKNPTAFYLCASSFPSGKGRSTGELFFGEGSRLTVL.

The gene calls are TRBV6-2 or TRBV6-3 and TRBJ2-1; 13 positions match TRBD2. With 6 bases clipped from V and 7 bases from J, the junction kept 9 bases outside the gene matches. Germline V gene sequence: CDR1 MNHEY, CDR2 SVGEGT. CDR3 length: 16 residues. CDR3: CASSITTSGRSNEQFF. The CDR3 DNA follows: TGTGCCAGCAGCATAACGACTAGCGGGAGGTCTAATGAGCAGTTCTTC.

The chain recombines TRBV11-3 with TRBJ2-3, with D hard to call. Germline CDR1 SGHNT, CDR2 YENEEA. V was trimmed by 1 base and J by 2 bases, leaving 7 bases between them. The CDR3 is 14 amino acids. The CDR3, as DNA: TGTGCCAGCAGCTTAGCTCCCCTCACAGATACGCAGTATTTT. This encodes CASSLAPLTDTQYF.

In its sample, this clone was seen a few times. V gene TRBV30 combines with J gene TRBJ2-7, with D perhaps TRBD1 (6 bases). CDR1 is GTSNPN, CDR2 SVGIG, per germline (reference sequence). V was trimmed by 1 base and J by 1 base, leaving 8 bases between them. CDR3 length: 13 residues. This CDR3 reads CAWSADSSYEQYF. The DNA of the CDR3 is TGTGCCTGGAGTGCGGACAGTTCCTACGAGCAGTACTTC. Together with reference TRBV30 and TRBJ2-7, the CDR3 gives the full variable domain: SQTIHQWPATLVQPVGSPLSLECTVEGTSNPNLYWYRQAAGRGLQLLFYSVGIGQISSEVPQNLSASRPQDRQFILSSKKLLLSDSGFYLCAWSADSSYEQYFGPGTRLTVT.

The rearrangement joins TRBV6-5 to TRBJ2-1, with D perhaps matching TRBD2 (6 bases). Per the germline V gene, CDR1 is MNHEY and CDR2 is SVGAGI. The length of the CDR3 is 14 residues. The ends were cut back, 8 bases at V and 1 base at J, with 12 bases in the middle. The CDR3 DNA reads TGTGCCAGCGGGACTCCAGAATCCTACAATGAGCAGTTCTTC. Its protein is CASGTPESYNEQFF.

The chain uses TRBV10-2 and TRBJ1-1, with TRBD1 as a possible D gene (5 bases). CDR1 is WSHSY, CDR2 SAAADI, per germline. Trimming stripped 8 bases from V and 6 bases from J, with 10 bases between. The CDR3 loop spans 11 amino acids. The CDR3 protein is CASQGGAEAFF. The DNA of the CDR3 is TGCGCCAGCCAGGGAGGCGCTGAAGCTTTCTTT.

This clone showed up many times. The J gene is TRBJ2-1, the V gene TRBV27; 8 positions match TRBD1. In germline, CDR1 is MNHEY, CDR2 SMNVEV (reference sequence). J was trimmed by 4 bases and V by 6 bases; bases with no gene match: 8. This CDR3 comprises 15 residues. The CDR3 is CASSRTGLGYNEQFF. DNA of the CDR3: TGTGCCAGCAGCCGGACAGGGTTGGGGTACAATGAGCAGTTCTTC.

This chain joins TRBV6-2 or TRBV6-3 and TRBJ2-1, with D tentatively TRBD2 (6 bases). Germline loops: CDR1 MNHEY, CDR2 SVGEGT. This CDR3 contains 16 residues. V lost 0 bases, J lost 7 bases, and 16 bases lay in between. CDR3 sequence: CASSYSAGRSGNEQFF. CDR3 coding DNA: TGTGCCAGCAGTTACTCGGCGGGTAGAAGCGGGAATGAGCAGTTCTTC.

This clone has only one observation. Here the CDR3 reads CASSIDRQGYEQYF. In DNA form, the CDR3 reads TGTGCCAGTAGTATAGATCGACAGGGGTACGAGCAGTACTTC. The chain employs TRBV19 and TRBJ2-7; TRBD1 aligns across 8 bases. The CDR3 loop spans 14 amino acids. Per germline, CDR1 LNHDA and CDR2 SQIVND (reference sequence). V was pared by 0 bases and J by 4 bases, with 2 bases of the junction left unmatched.

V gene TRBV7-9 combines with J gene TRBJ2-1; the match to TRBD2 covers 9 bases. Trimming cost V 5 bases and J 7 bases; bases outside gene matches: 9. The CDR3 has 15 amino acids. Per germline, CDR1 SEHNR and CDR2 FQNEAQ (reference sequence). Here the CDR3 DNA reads TGTGCCAGCAGCCCATCGCTAGCGGGATCTAATGAGCAGTTCTTC. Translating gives CASSPSLAGSNEQFF.

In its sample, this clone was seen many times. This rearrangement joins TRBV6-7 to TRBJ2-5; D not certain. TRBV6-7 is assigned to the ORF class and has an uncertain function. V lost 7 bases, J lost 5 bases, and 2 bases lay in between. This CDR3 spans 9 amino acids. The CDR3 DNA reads TGTGCCAGCACGGAGACCCAGTACTTC. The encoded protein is CASTETQYF.

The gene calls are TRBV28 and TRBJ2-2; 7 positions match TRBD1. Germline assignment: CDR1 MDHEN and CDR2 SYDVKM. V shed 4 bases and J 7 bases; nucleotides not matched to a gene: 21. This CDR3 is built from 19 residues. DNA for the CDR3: TGTGCCAGCAGTTCCGCCGGGACAGCCCTCTTATCTGGCGGCGGGGAGCTGTTTTTT. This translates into CASSSAGTALLSGGGELFF. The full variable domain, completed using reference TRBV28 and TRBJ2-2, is DVKVTQSSRYLVKRTGEKVFLECVQDMDHENMFWYRQDPGLGLRLIYFSYDVKMKEKGDIPEGYSVSREKKERFSLILESASTNQTSMYLCASSSAGTALLSGGGELFFGEGSRLTVL.

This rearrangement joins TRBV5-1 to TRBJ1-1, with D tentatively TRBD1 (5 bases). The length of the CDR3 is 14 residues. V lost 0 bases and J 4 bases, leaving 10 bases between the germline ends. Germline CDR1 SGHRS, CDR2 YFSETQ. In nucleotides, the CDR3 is TGCGCCAGCAGCTTGGCCGGGGGGAGCACTGAAGCTTTCTTT. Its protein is CASSLAGGSTEAFF.

CDR3 region: CATSDRSGTGTDTQYF. In nucleotides, the CDR3 is TGTGCCACCAGTGACCGGTCGGGGACAGGGACAGATACGCAGTATTTT. This chain uses TRBV24-1 with TRBJ2-3; 9 positions agree with TRBD1. This CDR3 is built from 16 residues. V dropped 4 bases and J dropped 3; count of bases not matched to a gene: 7. Germline assignment: CDR1 KGHDR and CDR2 SFDVKD.

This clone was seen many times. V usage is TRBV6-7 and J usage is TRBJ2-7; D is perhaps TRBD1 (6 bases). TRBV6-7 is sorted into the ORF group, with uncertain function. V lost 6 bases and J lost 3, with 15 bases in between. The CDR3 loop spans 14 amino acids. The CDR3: CASRPSGQSYEQYF. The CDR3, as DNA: TGTGCCAGCAGGCCCTCGGGACAAAGCTACGAGCAGTACTTC.

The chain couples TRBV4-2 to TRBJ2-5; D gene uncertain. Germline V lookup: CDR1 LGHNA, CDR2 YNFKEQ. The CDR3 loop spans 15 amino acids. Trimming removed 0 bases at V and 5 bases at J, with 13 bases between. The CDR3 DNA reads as TGTGCCAGCAGCCAAGATCTGCGAGTTCCCGAGACCCAGTACTTC. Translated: CASSQDLRVPETQYF.

Written as DNA, the CDR3 is TGTGCCAGCAGTTTTCTCGGCACAGATACGCAGTATTTT. Translated: CASSFLGTDTQYF. The chain links TRBV28 to TRBJ2-3, with D uncertain. Germline CDR1 is MDHEN and CDR2 is SYDVKM. V lost 3 bases to trimming and J lost 1 base, with 5 bases between them. The CDR3 is 13 residues long.

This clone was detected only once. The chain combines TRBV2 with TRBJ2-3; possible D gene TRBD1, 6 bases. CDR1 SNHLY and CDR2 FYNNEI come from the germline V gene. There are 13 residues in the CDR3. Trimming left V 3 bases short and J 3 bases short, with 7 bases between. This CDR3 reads CASSEQGTDTQYF. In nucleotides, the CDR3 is TGTGCCAGCAGTGAGCAGGGGACAGATACGCAGTATTTT.